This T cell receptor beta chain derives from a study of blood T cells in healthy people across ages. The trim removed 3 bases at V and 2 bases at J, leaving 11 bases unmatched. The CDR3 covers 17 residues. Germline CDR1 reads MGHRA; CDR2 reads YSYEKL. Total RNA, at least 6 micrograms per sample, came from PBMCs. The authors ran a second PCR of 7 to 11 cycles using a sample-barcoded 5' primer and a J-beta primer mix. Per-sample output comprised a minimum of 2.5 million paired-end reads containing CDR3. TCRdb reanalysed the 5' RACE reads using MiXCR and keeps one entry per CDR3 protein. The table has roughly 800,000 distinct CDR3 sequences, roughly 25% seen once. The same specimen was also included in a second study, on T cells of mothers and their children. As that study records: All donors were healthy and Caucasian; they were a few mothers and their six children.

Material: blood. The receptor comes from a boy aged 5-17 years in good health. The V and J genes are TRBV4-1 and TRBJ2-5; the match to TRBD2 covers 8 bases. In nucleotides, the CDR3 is TGCGCCAGCAGCCAGGTCAGACCAGCGGGGGAGCAAGAGACCCAGTACTTC. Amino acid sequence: CASSQVRPAGEQETQYF.